These T cell receptor beta chains were read from a single sample in a study of T cell responses to AZD1222 COVID-19 vaccine. This table comes from immunoSEQ multiplex PCR, and its TCRdb copy is limited to in-frame clones, with some not included. The data contain over 110,000 clones, 92% of them singletons. Material: peripheral blood, obtained on day 0 of AZD1222 vaccination. These receptor sequences come from an adult in good health. The CDR3 runs from the conserved cysteine through the conserved F or W. A D gene is named only where the DNA matches it firmly. Some rows have no size entry. The others give once, few or many, or a class for an expanded clone.

D | size | J | V | CDR3 | DNA
TRBD2 | NA | TRBJ2-1 | TRBV11-2 | CASSLGGGSLNEQFF | TGTGCCAGCTCCCTGGGAGGCGGGAGTCTCAATGAGCAGTTCTTC
NA | NA | TRBJ2-1 | TRBV4-1 | CASSQDSSVEQFF | TGCGCCAGCAGCCAAGACTCTAGTGTCGAGCAGTTCTTC
NA | NA | TRBJ1-4 | TRBV21-1 | CASLVRGDEKLFF | TGTGCCAGCCTAGTAAGGGGAGATGAAAAACTGTTTTTT
TRBD2 | NA | TRBJ2-1 | TRBV19 | CASRGGTSGRSSYNEQFF | TGTGCCAGTAGGGGGGGGACTAGCGGGAGGAGCTCCTACAATGAGCAGTTCTTC
NA | NA | TRBJ2-3 | TRBV18 | CASSPSDTQYF | TGTGCCAGCTCACCATCAGATACGCAGTATTTT
NA | NA | TRBJ2-3 | TRBV5-1 | CASSYDTYTDTQYF | TGCGCCAGCAGCTATGACACGTACACAGATACGCAGTATTTT
NA | NA | TRBJ2-3 | TRBV5-8 | CASSPGRLASTDTQYF | TGTGCCAGCTCCCCCGGTAGGCTAGCGAGCACAGATACGCAGTATTTT
NA | NA | TRBJ1-3 | TRBV30 | CAWSVGGNTIYF | TGTGCCTGGAGTGTAGGGGGAAACACCATATATTTT
TRBD1 | few | TRBJ1-1 | TRBV7-2 | CASSLVGQGGTEAFF | TGTGCCAGCAGCTTAGTTGGACAGGGGGGAACTGAAGCTTTCTTT
NA | NA | TRBJ1-5 | TRBV29-1 | CSVEFGSNQPQHF | TGCAGCGTTGAGTTCGGGAGCAATCAGCCCCAGCATTTT